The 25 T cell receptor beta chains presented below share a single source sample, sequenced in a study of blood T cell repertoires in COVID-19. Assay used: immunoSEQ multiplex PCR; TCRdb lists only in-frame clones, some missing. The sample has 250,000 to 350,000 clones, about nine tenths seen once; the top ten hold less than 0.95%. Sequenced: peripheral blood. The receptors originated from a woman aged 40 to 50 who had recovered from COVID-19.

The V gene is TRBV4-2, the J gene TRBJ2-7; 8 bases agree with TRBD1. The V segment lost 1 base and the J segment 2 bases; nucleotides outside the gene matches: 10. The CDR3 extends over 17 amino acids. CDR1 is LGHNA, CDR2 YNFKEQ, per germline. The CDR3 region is CASSQAAGTGNTYEQYF. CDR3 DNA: TGTGCCAGCAGCCAAGCTGCCGGGACAGGCAACACCTACGAGCAGTACTTC.

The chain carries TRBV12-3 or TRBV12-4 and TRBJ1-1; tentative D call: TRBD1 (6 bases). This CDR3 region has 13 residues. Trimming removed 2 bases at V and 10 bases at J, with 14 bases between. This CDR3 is CASSLWSGEGAFF. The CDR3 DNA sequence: TGTGCCAGCAGTTTATGGTCAGGGGAAGGAGCTTTCTTT.

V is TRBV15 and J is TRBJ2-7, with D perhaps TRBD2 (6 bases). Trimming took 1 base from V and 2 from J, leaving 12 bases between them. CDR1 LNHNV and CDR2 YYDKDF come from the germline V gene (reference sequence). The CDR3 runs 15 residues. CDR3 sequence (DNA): TGTGCCACCAGCAGAGTACTAACGGGAGCCTACGAGCAGTACTTC. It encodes CATSRVLTGAYEQYF.

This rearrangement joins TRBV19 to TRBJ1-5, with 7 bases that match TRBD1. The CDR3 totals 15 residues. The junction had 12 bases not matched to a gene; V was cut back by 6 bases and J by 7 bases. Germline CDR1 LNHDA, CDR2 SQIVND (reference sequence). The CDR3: CASSLQGLGIQPQHF. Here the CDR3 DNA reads TGTGCCAGTAGCCTACAGGGGCTAGGGATCCAGCCCCAGCATTTT.

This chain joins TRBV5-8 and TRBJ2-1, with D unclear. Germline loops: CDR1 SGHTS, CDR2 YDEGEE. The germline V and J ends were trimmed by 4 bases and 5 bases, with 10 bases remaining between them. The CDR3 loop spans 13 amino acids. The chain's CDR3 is CASSITTDNEQFF. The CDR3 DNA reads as TGTGCCAGCAGCATTACTACCGACAATGAGCAGTTCTTC.

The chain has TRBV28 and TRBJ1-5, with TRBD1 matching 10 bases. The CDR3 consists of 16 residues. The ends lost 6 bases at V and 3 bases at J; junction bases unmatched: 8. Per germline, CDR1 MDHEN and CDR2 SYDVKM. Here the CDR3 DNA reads TGTGCCAGCAGACCGACAGGGGGCTTTTTCAATCAGCCCCAGCATTTT. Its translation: CASRPTGGFFNQPQHF.

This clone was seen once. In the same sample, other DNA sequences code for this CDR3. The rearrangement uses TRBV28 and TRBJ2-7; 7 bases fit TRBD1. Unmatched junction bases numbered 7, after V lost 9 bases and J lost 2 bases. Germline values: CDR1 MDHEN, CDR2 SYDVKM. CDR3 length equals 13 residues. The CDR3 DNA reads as TGTGCCAGTTCCCGACAGGGTCCCTACGAGCAGTACTTC. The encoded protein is CASSRQGPYEQYF.

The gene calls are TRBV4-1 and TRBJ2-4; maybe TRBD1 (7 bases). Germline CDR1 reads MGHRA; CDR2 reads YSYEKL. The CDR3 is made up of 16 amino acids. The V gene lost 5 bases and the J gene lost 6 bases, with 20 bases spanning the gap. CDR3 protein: CASSSRLDRERNIQYF. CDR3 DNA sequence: TGCGCCAGCAGCTCACGACTAGACAGGGAAAGAAACATTCAGTACTTC.

CDR3 sequence reads: CASSLGGGNTIYF. The CDR3 nucleotides read TGTGCCAGCAGCTTAGGAGGGGGAAACACCATATATTTT. V usage is TRBV5-4 and J usage is TRBJ1-3; D is undetermined. The CDR3 spans 13 residues. CDR1 SGHNT and CDR2 YYREEE come from the germline V gene (reference sequence). V dropped 2 bases and J dropped 4 bases, with 7 bases sitting between them. The entire variable domain, with the rest obtained from reference TRBV5-4 and TRBJ1-3, is as follows: ETGVTQSPTHLIKTRGQQVTLRCSSQSGHNTVSWYQQALGQGPQFIFQYYREEENGRGNFPPRFSGLQFPNYSSELNVNALELDDSALYLCASSLGGGNTIYFGEGSWLTVV.

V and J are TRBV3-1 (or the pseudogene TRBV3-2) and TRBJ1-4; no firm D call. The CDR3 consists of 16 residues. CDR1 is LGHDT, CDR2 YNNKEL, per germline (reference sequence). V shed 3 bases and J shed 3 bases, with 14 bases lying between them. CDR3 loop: CASSHLIAGSNEKLFF. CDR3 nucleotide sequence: TGTGCCAGCAGCCACTTAATCGCGGGGTCTAATGAAAAACTGTTTTTT.

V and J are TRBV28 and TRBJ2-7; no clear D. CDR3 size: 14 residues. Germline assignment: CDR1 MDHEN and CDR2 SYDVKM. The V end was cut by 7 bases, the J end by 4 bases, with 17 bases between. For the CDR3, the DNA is TGTGCCAGCAAGGAGAACGGAAGATCTTACGAGCAGTACTTC. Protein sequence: CASKENGRSYEQYF.

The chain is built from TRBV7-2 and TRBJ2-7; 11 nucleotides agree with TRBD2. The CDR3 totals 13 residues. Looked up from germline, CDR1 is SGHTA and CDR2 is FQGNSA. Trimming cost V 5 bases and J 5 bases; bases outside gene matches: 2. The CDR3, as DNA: TGTGCCAGCAGCCTACTAGCGGGGGACGAGCAGTACTTC. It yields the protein CASSLLAGDEQYF.

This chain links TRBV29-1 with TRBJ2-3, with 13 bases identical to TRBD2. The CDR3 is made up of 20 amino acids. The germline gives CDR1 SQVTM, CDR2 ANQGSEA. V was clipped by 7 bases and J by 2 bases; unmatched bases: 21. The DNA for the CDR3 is TGCAGCGCGCGTAGACCGCCGGGACTAGCGGGATCCTTCACCACAGATACGCAGTATTTT. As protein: CSARRPPGLAGSFTTDTQYF.

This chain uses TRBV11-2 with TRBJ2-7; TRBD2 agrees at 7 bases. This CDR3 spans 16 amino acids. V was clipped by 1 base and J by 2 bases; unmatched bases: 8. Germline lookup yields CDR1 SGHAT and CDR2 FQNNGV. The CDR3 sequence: CASSLAPVSGTYEQYF. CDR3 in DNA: TGTGCCAGCAGCTTAGCCCCCGTGAGCGGGACCTACGAGCAGTACTTC.

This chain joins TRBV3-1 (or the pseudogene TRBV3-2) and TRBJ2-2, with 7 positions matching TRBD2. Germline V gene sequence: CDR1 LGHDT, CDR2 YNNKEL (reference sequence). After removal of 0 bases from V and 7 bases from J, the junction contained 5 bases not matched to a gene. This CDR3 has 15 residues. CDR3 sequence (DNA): TGTGCCAGCAGCCAAGAAGGGGCTAGCGGCGGGGAGCTGTTTTTT. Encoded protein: CASSQEGASGGELFF.

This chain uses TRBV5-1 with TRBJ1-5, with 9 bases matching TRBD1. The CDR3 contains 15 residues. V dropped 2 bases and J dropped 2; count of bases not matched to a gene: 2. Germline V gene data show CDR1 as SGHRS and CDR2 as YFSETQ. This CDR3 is CASSLQGAGNQPQHF. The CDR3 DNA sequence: TGCGCCAGCAGCTTACAGGGGGCCGGCAATCAGCCCCAGCATTTT.

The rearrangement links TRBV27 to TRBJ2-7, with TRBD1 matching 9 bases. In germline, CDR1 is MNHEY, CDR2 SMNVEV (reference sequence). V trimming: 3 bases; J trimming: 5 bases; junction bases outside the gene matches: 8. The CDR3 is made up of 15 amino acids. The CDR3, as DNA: TGTGCCAGCAGTTTTGCCGGGACAGGGCCCAACGAGCAGTACTTC. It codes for CASSFAGTGPNEQYF.

CDR3 nucleotide sequence: TGTGCCAGCAGCCAGGGGACAAATGAAAAACTGTTTTTT. Protein: CASSQGTNEKLFF. V and J are TRBV11-1 and TRBJ1-4; D is perhaps TRBD1 (6 bases). The CDR3 runs to 13 residues. Germline CDR1 and CDR2: SGHAT and FQDESV (reference sequence). V dropped 5 bases and J dropped 5 bases, with 9 bases sitting between them.

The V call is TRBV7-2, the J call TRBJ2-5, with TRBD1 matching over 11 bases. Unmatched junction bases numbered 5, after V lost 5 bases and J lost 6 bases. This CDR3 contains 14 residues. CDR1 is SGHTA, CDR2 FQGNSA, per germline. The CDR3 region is CASSRDRGLQTQYF. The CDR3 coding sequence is TGTGCCAGCAGCCGGGACAGGGGGTTACAGACCCAGTACTTC. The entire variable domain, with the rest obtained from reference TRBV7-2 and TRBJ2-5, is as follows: GAGVSQSPSNKVTEKGKDVELRCDPISGHTALYWYRQSLGQGLEFLIYFQGNSAPDKSGLPSDRFSAERTGGSVSTLTIQRTQQEDSAVYLCASSRDRGLQTQYFGPGTRLLVL.

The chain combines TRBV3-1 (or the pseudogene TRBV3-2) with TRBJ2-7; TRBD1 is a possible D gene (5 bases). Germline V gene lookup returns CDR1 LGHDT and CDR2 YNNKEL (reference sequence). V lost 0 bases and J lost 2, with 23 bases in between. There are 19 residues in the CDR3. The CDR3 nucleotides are TGTGCCAGCAGCCAAGACCTTAATGTGAAGGTGGGGCGCACCTACGAGCAGTACTTC. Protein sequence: CASSQDLNVKVGRTYEQYF.

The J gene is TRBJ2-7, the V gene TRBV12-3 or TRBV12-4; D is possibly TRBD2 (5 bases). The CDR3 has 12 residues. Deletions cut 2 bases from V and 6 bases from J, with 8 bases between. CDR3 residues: CASSLRGFEQYF. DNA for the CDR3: TGTGCCAGCAGTTTACGGGGTTTCGAGCAGTACTTC.

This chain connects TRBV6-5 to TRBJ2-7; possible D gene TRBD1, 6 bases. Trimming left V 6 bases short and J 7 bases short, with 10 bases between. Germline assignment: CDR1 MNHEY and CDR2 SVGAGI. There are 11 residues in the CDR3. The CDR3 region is CASSTGREQYF. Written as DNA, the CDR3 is TGTGCCAGCAGCACAGGGAGAGAGCAGTACTTC.

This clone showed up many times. The CDR3 reads CASSSGGSTYEQYF. Here the CDR3 DNA reads TGTGCCAGCAGCTCCGGGGGATCCACCTACGAGCAGTACTTC. V and J are TRBV5-6 and TRBJ2-7, with D possibly being TRBD2 (6 bases). CDR3 length equals 14 residues. Germline assignment: CDR1 SGHDT and CDR2 YYEEEE. V shed 3 bases and J shed 2 bases, with 12 bases lying between them. Full variable domain (missing parts from reference TRBV5-6 and TRBJ2-7): DAGVTQSPTHLIKTRGQQVTLRCSPKSGHDTVSWYQQALGQGPQFIFQYYEEEERQRGNFPDRFSGHQFPNYSSELNVNALLLGDSALYLCASSSGGSTYEQYFGPGTRLTVT.

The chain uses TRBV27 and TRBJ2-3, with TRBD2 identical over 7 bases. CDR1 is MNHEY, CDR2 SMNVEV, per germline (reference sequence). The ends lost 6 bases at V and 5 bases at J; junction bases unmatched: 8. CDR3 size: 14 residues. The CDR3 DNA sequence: TGTGCCAGCAGCCGAGCGGGACGGGTAGATACGCAGTATTTT. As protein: CASSRAGRVDTQYF.

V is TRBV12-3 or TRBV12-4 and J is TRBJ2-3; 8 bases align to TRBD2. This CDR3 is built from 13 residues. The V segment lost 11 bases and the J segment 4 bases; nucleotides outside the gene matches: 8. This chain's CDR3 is CASGWREADTQYF. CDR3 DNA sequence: TGTGCCTCCGGGTGGCGGGAGGCAGATACGCAGTATTTT.